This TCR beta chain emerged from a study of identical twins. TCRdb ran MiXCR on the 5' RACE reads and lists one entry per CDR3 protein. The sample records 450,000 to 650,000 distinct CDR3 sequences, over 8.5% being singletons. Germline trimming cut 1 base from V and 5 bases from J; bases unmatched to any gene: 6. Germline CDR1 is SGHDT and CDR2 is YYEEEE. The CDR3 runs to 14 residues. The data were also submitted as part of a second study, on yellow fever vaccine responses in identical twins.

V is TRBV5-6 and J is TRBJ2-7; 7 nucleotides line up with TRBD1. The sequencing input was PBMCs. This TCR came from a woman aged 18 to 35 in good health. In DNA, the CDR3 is TGTGCCAGCAGCTTGCCGGGACAGCTACACGAGCAGTACTTC. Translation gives CASSLPGQLHEQYF.